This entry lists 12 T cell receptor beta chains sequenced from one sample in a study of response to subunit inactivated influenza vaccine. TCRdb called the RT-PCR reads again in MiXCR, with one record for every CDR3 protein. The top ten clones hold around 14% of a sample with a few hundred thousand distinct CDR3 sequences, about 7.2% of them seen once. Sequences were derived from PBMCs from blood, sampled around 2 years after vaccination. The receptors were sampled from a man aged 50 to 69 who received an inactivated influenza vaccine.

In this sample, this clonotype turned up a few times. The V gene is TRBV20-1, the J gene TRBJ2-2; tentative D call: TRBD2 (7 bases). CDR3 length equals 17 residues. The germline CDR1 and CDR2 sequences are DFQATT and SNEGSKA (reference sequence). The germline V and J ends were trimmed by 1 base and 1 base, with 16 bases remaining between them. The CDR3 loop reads CSARGPGGLGNTGELFF. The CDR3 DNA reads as TGCAGTGCTAGAGGTCCCGGGGGGCTAGGGAACACCGGGGAGCTGTTTTTT.

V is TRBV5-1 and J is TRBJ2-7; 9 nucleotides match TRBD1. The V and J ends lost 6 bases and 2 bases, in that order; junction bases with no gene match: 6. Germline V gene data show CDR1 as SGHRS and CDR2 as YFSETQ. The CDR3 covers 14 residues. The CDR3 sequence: CASNDRGLPYEQYF. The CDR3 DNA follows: TGCGCCAGCAACGACAGGGGGTTACCCTACGAGCAGTACTTC.

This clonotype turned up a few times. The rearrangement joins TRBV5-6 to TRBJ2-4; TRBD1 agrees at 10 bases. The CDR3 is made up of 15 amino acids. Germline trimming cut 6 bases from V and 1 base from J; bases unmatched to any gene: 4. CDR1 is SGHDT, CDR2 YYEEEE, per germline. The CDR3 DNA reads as TGTGCCAGCATCAGACAGGGGGCGGCCAAAAACATTCAGTACTTC. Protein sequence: CASIRQGAAKNIQYF. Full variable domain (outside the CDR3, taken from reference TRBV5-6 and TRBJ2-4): DAGVTQSPTHLIKTRGQQVTLRCSPKSGHDTVSWYQQALGQGPQFIFQYYEEEERQRGNFPDRFSGHQFPNYSSELNVNALLLGDSALYLCASIRQGAAKNIQYFGAGTRLSVL.

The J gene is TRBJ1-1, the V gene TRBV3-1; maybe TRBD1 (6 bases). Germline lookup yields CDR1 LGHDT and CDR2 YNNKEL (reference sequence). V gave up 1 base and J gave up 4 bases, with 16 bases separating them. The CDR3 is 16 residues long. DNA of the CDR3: TGTGCCAGCAGCCAAGGGGGATGGGGGGGGCGCACTGAAGCTTTCTTT. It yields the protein CASSQGGWGGRTEAFF.

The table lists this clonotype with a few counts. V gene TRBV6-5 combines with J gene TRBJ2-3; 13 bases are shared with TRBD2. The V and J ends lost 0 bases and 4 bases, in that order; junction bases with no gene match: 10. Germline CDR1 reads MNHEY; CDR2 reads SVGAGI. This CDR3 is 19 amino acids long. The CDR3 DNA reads TGTGCCAGCAGTTACTCCCCTCCGGGACTAGCGGGAAAGGCAGATACGCAGTATTTT. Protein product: CASSYSPPGLAGKADTQYF.

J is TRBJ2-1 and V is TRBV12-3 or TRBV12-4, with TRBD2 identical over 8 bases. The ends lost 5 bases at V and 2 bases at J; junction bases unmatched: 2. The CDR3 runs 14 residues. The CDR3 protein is CASSQLAAYNEQFF. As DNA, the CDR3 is TGTGCCAGCAGTCAACTAGCGGCCTACAATGAGCAGTTCTTC.

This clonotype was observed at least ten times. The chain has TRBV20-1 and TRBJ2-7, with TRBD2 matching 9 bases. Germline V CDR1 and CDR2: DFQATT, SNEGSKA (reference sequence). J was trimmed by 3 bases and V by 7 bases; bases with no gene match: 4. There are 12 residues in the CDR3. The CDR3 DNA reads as TGCAGTGTTCGGCGGGGGGGCTACGAGCAGTACTTC. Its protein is CSVRRGGYEQYF.

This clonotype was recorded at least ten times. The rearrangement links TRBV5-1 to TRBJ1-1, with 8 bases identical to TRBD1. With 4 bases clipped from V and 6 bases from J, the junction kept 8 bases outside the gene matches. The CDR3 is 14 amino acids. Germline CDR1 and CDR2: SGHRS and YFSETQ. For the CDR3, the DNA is TGCGCCAGCAGCGCAGGGGGCGCGAAGGCTGAAGCTTTCTTT. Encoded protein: CASSAGGAKAEAFF.

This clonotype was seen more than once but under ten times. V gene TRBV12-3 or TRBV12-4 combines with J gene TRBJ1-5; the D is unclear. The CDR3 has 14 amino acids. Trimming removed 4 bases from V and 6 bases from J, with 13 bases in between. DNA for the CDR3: TGTGCCAGCAGTTCTCAGGTGGATGGTCAGCCCCAGCATTTT. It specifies CASSSQVDGQPQHF.

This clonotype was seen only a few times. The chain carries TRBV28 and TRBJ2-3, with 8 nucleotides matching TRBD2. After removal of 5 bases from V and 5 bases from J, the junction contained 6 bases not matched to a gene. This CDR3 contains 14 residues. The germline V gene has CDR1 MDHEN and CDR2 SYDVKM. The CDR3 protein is CASSLGLALDTQYF. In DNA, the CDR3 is TGTGCCAGCAGTCTCGGACTAGCATTAGATACGCAGTATTTT. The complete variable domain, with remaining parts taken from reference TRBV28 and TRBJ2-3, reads DVKVTQSSRYLVKRTGEKVFLECVQDMDHENMFWYRQDPGLGLRLIYFSYDVKMKEKGDIPEGYSVSREKKERFSLILESASTNQTSMYLCASSLGLALDTQYFGPGTRLTVL.

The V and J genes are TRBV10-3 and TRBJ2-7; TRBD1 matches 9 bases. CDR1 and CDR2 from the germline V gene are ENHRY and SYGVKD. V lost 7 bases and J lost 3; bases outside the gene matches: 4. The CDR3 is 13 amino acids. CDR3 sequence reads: CAINGQGNYEQYF. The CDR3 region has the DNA TGTGCCATCAACGGACAGGGGAACTACGAGCAGTACTTC.

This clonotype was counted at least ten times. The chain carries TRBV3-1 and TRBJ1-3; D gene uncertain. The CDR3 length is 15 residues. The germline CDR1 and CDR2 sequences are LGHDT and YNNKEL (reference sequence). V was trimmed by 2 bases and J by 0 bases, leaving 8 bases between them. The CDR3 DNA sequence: TGTGCCAGCAGCCAACAGTGGATCTCTGGAAACACCATATATTTT. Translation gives CASSQQWISGNTIYF.